This TCR beta chain is from a study of T-cell reconstitution after alpha-beta-depleted transplantation in children. Using unique molecular identifiers, the investigators prepared the TCRbeta library. TCRdb itself ran the PCR reads through MiXCR, one entry per CDR3 protein. Among approximately 93,000 distinct CDR3 sequences listed, roughly 8% were seen once. This clonotype showed up many times. The CDR3 loop spans 15 amino acids. The germline gives CDR1 DFQATT, CDR2 SNEGSKA (reference sequence). V dropped 6 bases and J dropped 5 bases, with 20 bases sitting between them. The source is a human donor who donated a stem cell graft to a child with congenital amegakaryocytic thrombocytopenia. This material consisted of PBMCs from the stem cell graft donor, taken from the stem cell graft. The rearrangement links TRBV20-1 to TRBJ2-1; weak D call: TRBD2 (7 bases). The CDR3 reads CSAIQGWGGHNEQFF. CDR3 DNA: TGCAGTGCCATACAGGGTTGGGGGGGACACAATGAGCAGTTCTTC.